The 5 T cell receptor beta chains given below trace back to one sample, sequenced in a study of human versus mouse CDR3 diversity and MHC coevolution. Clones were sequenced by immunoSEQ multiplex PCR, and TCRdb holds only the in-frame ones, with some missing. This sample has about 81,000 clones, with over 85% found just once. Sequenced sample: naive CD4+ T cells from blood. This sample's subset: CD45RO-negative CD62L-positive naive CD4 T cells. The source of these receptors is a person aged 30-69 years in good health.

V usage is TRBV6-5 and J usage is TRBJ2-7, with 7 bases matching TRBD2. Germline CDR1 is MNHEY and CDR2 is SVGAGI. CDR3 length equals 15 residues. With V trimmed by 2 bases and J by 1 base, 5 bases remained unmatched. The CDR3 bases are TGTGCCAGCAGTTACGCGTCTAGCGGTTCCTACGAGCAGTACTTC. Its translation: CASSYASSGSYEQYF.

The rearrangement joins TRBV5-1 to TRBJ2-7; perhaps TRBD1 as D (5 bases). This CDR3 has 15 amino acids. V gave up 4 bases and J gave up 0 bases, with 14 bases separating them. Germline CDR1 and CDR2: SGHRS and YFSETQ. CDR3 sequence: CASSKGLDSSYEQYF. The CDR3 region has the DNA TGCGCCAGCAGCAAGGGCCTAGACAGCTCCTACGAGCAGTACTTC.

The chain joins TRBV4-1 to TRBJ1-5, with unresolved D. The germline V gene encodes CDR1 MGHRA and CDR2 YSYEKL. The V end was cut by 0 bases, the J end by 0 bases, with 18 bases between. The CDR3 runs 19 residues. The CDR3 here is CASSQDPAGLPYSNQPQHF. DNA of the CDR3: TGCGCCAGCAGCCAAGACCCGGCAGGACTACCTTATAGCAATCAGCCCCAGCATTTT.

The CDR3 nucleotides read TGTGCCATCACGGCTAGCGGGGAGGCCGGGGAGCTGTTTTTT. It encodes CAITASGEAGELFF. The chain links TRBV10-3 to TRBJ2-2; 9 bases line up with TRBD2. V gave up 7 bases and J gave up 6 bases; unmatched junction bases: 6. This CDR3 has 14 residues. Germline V gene data show CDR1 as ENHRY and CDR2 as SYGVKD.

CDR3 nucleotides: TGCGCCAGCAGCTTCCGCAGGGGGCGAGAAGAAAATGAAAAACTGTTTTTT. This sequence encodes CASSFRRGREENEKLFF. This chain uses TRBV5-1 with TRBJ1-4; 8 bases are a match to TRBD1. The CDR3 totals 17 residues. Germline CDR1 and CDR2: SGHRS and YFSETQ. V shed 2 bases, J shed 5 bases, and the junction held 11 bases outside the gene matches.